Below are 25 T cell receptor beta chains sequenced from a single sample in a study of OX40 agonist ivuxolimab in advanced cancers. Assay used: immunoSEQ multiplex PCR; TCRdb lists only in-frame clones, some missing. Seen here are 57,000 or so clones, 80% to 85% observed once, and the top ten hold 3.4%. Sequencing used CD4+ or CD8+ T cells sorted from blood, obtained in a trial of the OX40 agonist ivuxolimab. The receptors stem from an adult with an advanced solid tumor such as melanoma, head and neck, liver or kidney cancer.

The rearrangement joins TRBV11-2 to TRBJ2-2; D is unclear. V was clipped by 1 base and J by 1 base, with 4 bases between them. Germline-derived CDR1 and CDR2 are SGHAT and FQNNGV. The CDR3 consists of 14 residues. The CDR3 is CASSLGGNTGELFF. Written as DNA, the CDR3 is TGTGCCAGCAGCTTAGGGGGGAACACCGGGGAGCTGTTTTTT.

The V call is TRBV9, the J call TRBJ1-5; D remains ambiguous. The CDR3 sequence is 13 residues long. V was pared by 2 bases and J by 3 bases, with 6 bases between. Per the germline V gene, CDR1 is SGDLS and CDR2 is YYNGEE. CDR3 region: CASSVFTNQPQHF. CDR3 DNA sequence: TGTGCCAGCAGCGTGTTTACCAATCAGCCCCAGCATTTT.

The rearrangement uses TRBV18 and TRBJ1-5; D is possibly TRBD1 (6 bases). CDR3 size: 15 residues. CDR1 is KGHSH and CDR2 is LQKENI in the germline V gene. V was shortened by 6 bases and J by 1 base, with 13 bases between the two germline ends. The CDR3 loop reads CASSPDSSSNQPQHF. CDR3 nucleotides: TGTGCCAGCTCGCCGGACAGCTCCAGCAATCAGCCCCAGCATTTT.

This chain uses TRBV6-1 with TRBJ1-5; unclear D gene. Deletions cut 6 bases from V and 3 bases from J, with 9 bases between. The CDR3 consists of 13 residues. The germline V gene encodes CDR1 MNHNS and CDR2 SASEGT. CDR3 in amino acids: CASRRQDNQPQHF. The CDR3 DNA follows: TGTGCCAGCAGACGACAAGACAATCAGCCCCAGCATTTT.

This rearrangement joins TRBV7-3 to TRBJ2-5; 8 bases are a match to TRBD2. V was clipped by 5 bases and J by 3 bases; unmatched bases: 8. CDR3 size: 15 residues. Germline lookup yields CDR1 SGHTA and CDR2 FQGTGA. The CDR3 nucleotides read TGTGCCAGCAGCCGCATAGGGGGACTAGAAGAGACCCAGTACTTC. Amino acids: CASSRIGGLEETQYF.

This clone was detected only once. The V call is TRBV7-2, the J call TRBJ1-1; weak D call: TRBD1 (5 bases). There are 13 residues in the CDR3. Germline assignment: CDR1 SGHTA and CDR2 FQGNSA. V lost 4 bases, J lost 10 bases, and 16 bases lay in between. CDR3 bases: TGTGCCAGCAGCTCTGACATACAAACAGGAGCTTTCTTT. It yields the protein CASSSDIQTGAFF. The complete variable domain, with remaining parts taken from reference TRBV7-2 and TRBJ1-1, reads GAGVSQSPSNKVTEKGKDVELRCDPISGHTALYWYRQSLGQGLEFLIYFQGNSAPDKSGLPSDRFSAERTGGSVSTLTIQRTQQEDSAVYLCASSSDIQTGAFFGQGTRLTVV.

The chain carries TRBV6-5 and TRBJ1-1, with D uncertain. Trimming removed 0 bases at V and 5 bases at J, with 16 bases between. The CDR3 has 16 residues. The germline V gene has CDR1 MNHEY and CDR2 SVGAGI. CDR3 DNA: TGTGCCAGCAGTTACTCGCCGGGTGGTACCCCAACTGAAGCTTTCTTT. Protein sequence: CASSYSPGGTPTEAFF.

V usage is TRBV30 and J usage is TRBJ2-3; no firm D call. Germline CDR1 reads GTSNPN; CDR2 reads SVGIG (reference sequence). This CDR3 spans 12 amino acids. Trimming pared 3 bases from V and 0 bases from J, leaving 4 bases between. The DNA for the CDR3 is TGTGCCTGGAGGGTCAGCACAGATACGCAGTATTTT. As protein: CAWRVSTDTQYF.

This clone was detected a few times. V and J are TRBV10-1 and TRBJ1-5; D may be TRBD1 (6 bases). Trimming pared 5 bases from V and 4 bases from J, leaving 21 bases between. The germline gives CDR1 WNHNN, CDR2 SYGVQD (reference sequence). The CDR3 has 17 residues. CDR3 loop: CASSPNRVTRSNQPQHF. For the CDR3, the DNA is TGCGCCAGCAGTCCGAACAGGGTAACGAGATCTAATCAGCCCCAGCATTTT.

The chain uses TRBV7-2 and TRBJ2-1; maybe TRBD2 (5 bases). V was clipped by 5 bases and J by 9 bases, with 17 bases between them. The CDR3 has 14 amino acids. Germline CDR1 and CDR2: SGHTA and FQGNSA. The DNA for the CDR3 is TGTGCCAGCAGCGTCCCTACTAGTGTTGGTGAGCAGTTCTTC. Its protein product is CASSVPTSVGEQFF.

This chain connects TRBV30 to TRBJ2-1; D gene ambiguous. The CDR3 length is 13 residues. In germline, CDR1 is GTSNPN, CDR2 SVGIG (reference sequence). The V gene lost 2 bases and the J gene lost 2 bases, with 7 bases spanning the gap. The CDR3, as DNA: TGTGCCTGGAGTCCAGTACCCTACAATGAGCAGTTCTTC. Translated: CAWSPVPYNEQFF.

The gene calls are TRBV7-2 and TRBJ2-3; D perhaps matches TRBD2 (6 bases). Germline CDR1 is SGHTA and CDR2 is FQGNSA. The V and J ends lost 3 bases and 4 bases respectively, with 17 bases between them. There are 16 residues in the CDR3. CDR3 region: CASSFGASVRSDTQYF. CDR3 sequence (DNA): TGTGCCAGCAGCTTCGGGGCTAGCGTTCGGTCAGATACGCAGTATTTT.

The CDR3 nucleotides read TGTGCCACGACCGGGACAGAAAGTTATAATTCACCCCTCCACTTT. Protein product: CATTGTESYNSPLHF. The rearrangement links TRBV28 to TRBJ1-6; 7 bases are shared with TRBD1. CDR1 MDHEN and CDR2 SYDVKM come from the germline V gene. Unmatched junction bases numbered 10, after V lost 10 bases and J lost 4 bases. This CDR3 has 15 residues.

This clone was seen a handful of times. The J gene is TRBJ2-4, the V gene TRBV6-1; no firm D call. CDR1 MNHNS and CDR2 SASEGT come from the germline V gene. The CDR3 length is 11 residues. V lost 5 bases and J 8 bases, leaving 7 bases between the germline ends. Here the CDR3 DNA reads TGTGCCAGCAGTCCGAGCTACATTCAGTACTTC. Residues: CASSPSYIQYF.

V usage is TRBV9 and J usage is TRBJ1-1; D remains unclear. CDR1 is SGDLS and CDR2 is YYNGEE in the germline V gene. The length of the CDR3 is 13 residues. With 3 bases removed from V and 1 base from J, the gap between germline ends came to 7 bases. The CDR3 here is CASSAQWNTEAFF. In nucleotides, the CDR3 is TGTGCCAGCAGCGCACAATGGAACACTGAAGCTTTCTTT. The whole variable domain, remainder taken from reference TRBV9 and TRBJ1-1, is DSGVTQTPKHLITATGQRVTLRCSPRSGDLSVYWYQQSLDQGLQFLIQYYNGEERAKGNILERFSAQQFPDLHSELNLSSLELGDSALYFCASSAQWNTEAFFGQGTRLTVV.

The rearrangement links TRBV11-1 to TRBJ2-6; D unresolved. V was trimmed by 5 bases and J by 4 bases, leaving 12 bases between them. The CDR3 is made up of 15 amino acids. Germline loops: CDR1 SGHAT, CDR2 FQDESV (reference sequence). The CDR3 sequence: CASSHLAVGANVLTF. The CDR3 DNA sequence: TGTGCCAGCAGCCATCTGGCGGTCGGGGCCAACGTCCTGACTTTC.

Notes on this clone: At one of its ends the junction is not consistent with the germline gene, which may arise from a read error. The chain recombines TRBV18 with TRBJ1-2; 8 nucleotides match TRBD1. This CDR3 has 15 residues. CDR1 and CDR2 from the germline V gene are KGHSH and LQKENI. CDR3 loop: CASTPPGGGGYGYTF. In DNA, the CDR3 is TGTGCCAGCACACCCCCAGGGGGCGGAGGCTATGGCTACACCTTC.

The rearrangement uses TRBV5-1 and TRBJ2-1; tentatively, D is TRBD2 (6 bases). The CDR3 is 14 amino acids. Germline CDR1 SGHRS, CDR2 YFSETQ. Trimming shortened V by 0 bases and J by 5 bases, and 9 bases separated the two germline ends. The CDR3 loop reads CASSLGRGHNEQFF. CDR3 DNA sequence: TGCGCCAGCAGCTTGGGGCGGGGACACAATGAGCAGTTCTTC.

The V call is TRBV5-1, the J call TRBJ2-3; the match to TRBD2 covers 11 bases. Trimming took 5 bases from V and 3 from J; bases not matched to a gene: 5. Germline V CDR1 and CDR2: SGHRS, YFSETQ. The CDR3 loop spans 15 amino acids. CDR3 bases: TGCGCCAGCAGGGAGGGACTAGCGGAAACAGATACGCAGTATTTT. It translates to CASREGLAETDTQYF.

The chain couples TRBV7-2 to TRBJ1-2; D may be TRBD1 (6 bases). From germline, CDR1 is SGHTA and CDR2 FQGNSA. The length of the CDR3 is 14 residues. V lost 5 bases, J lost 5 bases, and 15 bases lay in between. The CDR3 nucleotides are TGTGCCAGCAGCCCCAGGTGGACAGAATATGGCTACACCTTC. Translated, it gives CASSPRWTEYGYTF.

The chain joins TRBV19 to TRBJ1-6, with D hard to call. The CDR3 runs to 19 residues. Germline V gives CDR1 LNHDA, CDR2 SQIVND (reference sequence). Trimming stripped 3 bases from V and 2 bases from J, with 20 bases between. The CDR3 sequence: CASSIGVAQTATYNSPLHF. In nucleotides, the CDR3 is TGTGCCAGTAGTATTGGGGTGGCACAGACGGCCACCTATAATTCACCCCTCCACTTT.

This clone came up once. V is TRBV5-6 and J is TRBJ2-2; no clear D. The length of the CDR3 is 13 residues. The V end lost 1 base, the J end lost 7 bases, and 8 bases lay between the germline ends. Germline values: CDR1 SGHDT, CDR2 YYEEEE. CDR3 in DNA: TGTGCCAGCAGCTTGAAAGACGGCGGGGAGCTGTTTTTT. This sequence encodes CASSLKDGGELFF.

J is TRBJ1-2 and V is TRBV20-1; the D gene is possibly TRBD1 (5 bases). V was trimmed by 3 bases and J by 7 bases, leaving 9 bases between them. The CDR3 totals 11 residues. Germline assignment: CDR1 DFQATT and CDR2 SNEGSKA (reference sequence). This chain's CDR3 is CSARDKSGYTF. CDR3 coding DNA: TGCAGTGCTAGGGACAAAAGTGGCTACACCTTC.

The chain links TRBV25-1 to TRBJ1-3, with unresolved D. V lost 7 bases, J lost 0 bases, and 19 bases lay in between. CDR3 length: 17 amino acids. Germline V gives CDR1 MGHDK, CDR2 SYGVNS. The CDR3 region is CASTLGPEGFSGNTIYF. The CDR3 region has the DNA TGTGCCAGCACCCTAGGACCAGAGGGTTTCTCTGGAAACACCATATATTTT.

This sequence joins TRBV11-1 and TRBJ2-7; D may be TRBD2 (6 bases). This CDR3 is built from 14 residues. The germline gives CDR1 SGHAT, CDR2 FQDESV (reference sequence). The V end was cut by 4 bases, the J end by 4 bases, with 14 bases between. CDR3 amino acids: CASSWGDRLYEQYF. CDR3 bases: TGTGCCAGCAGCTGGGGGGATCGCCTTTACGAGCAGTACTTC. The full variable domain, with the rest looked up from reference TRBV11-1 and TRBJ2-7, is EAEVAQSPRYKITEKSQAVAFWCDPISGHATLYWYRQILGQGPELLVQFQDESVVDDSQLPKDRFSAERLKGVDSTLKIQPAELGDSAMYLCASSWGDRLYEQYFGPGTRLTVT.